This TCR beta chain comes out of a study of CXCR3-negative and CXCR3-positive naive CD8 T cells. 5' RACE that incorporated UMI labels was used to prepare the TRB cDNA libraries. TCRdb re-called the 5' RACE reads; one entry per CDR3 protein, DNA not given. The sample has 50,000 to 65,000 distinct CDR3 sequences; the top ten hold less than 1.6%. CDR1 KGHDR and CDR2 SFDVKD come from the germline V gene. The CDR3 is 14 residues long. This sequence joins TRBV24-1 and TRBJ2-7; TCRdb selects TRBD1, and the lack of DNA leaves this call unchecked. The source of this sequence is a human donor in good health. Some clones in this sample may be carry-over from other donors' samples. Sequencing was done on a sample of naive CXCR3- CD8+ T cells from blood. As for subset: CD45RO-CCR7+CD27+CD95- naive CD8+ T cells lacking CXCR3 (TNR3-). This chain's CDR3 is CATSDWGATYEQYF.